What follows describes a single T cell receptor (beta chain). Antigen specificity is unknown. The CDR3 is made up of 13 amino acids. The germline V and J ends were trimmed by 6 bases and 5 bases, with 13 bases remaining between them. This sample stems from a study of Ad26.COV2.S vaccination and SARS-CoV-2 variants. Clones were sequenced by immunoSEQ multiplex PCR, and TCRdb holds only the in-frame ones, with some missing. This sample has fewer than 500,000 clones; roughly 89% occur once, and the top ten carry over 2.5%. Regarding treatment: roughly 19 received Ad26.COV2.S at low or high dose, single or two shots; several received placebo; per-sample allocation not given. On day 63 after the first injection, vaccine and placebo recipients gave samples. Study-level points and caveats: Non-spike TCR breadth was similar in vaccine and placebo recipients. Individuals receiving vaccine had higher spike-specific TCR breadth than placebo recipients did.

This sequence was found in a person aged 18-60 years who received the Ad26.COV2.S COVID-19 vaccine or a placebo. The rearrangement joins TRBV12-3 or TRBV12-4 to TRBJ2-5, with D possibly being TRBD1 or TRBD2 (6 bases each). The material sequenced was peripheral blood, taken in a trial of Ad26.COV2.S vaccine versus placebo. CDR3 sequence reads: CASRKDSGETQYF. DNA for the CDR3: TGTGCCAGCAGAAAGGACAGCGGGGAGACCCAGTACTTC.